This TCR beta chain emerged from a study of T cells in Graves' hyperthyroidism and ophthalmopathy. Study results and limitations: In blood, most of the thyroid clonotypes expanded above 0.001 were also present.

With respect to this clonotype: Its target is not known.

V lost 4 bases to trimming and J lost 14 bases, with 16 bases between them. The CDR3 has 12 amino acids. Germline CDR1 and CDR2: SGDLS and YYNGEE. It was RNA transcripts that yielded the amplified TCR beta CDR3 regions. In the first-round RT-PCR of the TCR CDR3, the HTBI primer set was used. TCRdb called the multiplex PCR reads again in MiXCR, with one record for every CDR3 protein. The table has around 100,000 distinct CDR3 sequences, over 45% seen once. Exclusions: uncontrolled infection, other autoimmune disease, pregnancy, lactation. The chain is built from TRBV9 and TRBJ1-5; weak D call: TRBD1 (5 bases). Sequencing used blood. This clonotype originated in a man aged 40-50 years with Graves' hyperthyroidism. The CDR3 spells CASSLRGEDEHF. Here the CDR3 DNA reads TGTGCCAGCAGCCTACGAGGGGAGGACGAGCATTTT.